The 21 T cell receptor beta chains presented below share a single source sample, sequenced in a study of T-cell reconstitution after alpha-beta-depleted transplantation in children. Study-level findings and limits: After one year, T-cell counts and TCRbeta diversity mostly came from new T cells.

Researchers prepared the TCRbeta library using unique molecular identifiers, the study reports. MiXCR was run by TCRdb on the PCR reads, yielding one entry per CDR3 protein. This sample carries about 300,000 distinct CDR3 sequences, roughly 7.8% of them seen once, and the ten largest clones take about 8.2%. These receptors are not linked to any known antigen. Sample: peripheral blood, taken 360 days after TCRalphabeta/CD19-depleted stem cell transplant. These receptor sequences come from a female patient aged 2-9 years who had a stem cell transplant for Fanconi anemia, so the T cells may come from the graft donor.

The chain recombines TRBV6-1 with TRBJ2-1; the D gene is possibly TRBD2 (5 bases). CDR3 size: 14 residues. Between the trimmed V and J ends, which lost 6 bases and 0 bases, there was a span of 9 bases. Germline V gives CDR1 MNHNS, CDR2 SASEGT. Here the CDR3 DNA reads TGTGCCAGCAGCGACTATCTCTCCTACAATGAGCAGTTCTTC. Protein product: CASSDYLSYNEQFF.

In this sample, this clonotype turned up many times. The V and J genes are TRBV6-1 and TRBJ1-3; weak D call: TRBD1 (5 bases). The ends were cut back, 1 base at V and 2 bases at J, with 9 bases in the middle. Germline CDR1 reads MNHNS; CDR2 reads SASEGT. The CDR3 sequence is 15 residues long. The CDR3 bases are TGTGCCAGCAGTGAAGATGAGGGGACTGGAAACACCATATATTTT. Its translation: CASSEDEGTGNTIYF.

This clonotype has just a few counts. The V and J genes are TRBV13 and TRBJ1-2; D not resolved. The CDR3 length is 15 residues. Germline V gives CDR1 PRHDT, CDR2 FYEKMQ (reference sequence). The V gene lost 2 bases and the J gene lost 0 bases, with 10 bases spanning the gap. CDR3: CASSLRQDPNYGYTF. DNA for the CDR3: TGTGCCAGCAGCTTACGCCAGGACCCTAACTATGGCTACACCTTC.

This clonotype came up a few times. The chain couples TRBV18 to TRBJ2-3, with 9 bases lining up with TRBD2. This CDR3 has 15 residues. Looked up from germline, CDR1 is KGHSH and CDR2 is LQKENI. The V and J ends lost 1 base and 4 bases, in that order; junction bases with no gene match: 3. The DNA of the CDR3 is TGTGCCAGCTCACCACAGCGGGGGGCCCCAGATACGCAGTATTTT. Its protein product is CASSPQRGAPDTQYF.

In this sample, this clonotype turned up a few times. This chain connects TRBV7-2 to TRBJ2-1; D is possibly TRBD2 (6 bases). There are 15 residues in the CDR3. The germline V gene has CDR1 SGHTA and CDR2 FQGNSA. The ends were cut back, 1 base at V and 4 bases at J, with 11 bases in the middle. The CDR3 loop is CASSLVTGVYNEQFF. CDR3 nucleotide sequence: TGTGCCAGCAGCTTAGTTACGGGGGTATACAATGAGCAGTTCTTC.

This rearrangement joins TRBV5-1 to TRBJ2-1; the match to TRBD2 covers 10 bases. Germline V gene sequence: CDR1 SGHRS, CDR2 YFSETQ. There are 14 residues in the CDR3. V dropped 7 bases and J dropped 8; count of bases not matched to a gene: 9. Written as DNA, the CDR3 is TGCGCCAGCGGGAAGCGGGGGGGCGTAGATGAGCAGTTCTTC. It translates to CASGKRGGVDEQFF. The whole variable domain, filled in from reference TRBV5-1 and TRBJ2-1, reads KAGVTQTPRYLIKTRGQQVTLSCSPISGHRSVSWYQQTPGQGLQFLFEYFSETQRNKGNFPGRFSGRQFSNSRSEMNVSTLELGDSALYLCASGKRGGVDEQFFGPGTRLTVL.

The J gene is TRBJ2-7, the V gene TRBV6-1; 7 nucleotides match TRBD1. The germline V gene has CDR1 MNHNS and CDR2 SASEGT. The CDR3 sequence is 12 residues long. Trimming took 7 bases from V and 6 from J; bases not matched to a gene: 6. The CDR3 sequence is CASNRGIGEQYV. CDR3 in DNA: TGTGCCAGCAACAGGGGAATCGGCGAGCAGTACGTC.

The rearrangement uses TRBV6-1 and TRBJ1-6, with 8 bases that match TRBD1. Germline V CDR1 and CDR2: MNHNS, SASEGT. The CDR3 runs to 14 residues. V lost 2 bases and J lost 8; bases outside the gene matches: 2. CDR3 amino acids: CASSEQGAHSPLHF. CDR3 nucleotide sequence: TGTGCCAGCAGTGAACAGGGGGCGCATTCACCCCTCCACTTT.

The CDR3 DNA reads as TGTGCCAGCAGTGAGCGGGGGGCTCGCTCTGGAAACACCATATATTTT. Translating gives CASSERGARSGNTIYF. This sequence joins TRBV9 and TRBJ1-3; perhaps TRBD1 as D (6 bases). Trimming took 5 bases from V and 0 from J, leaving 15 bases between them. The CDR3 consists of 16 residues. Per germline, CDR1 SGDLS and CDR2 YYNGEE.

In its sample, this clonotype was seen many times. The chain has TRBV20-1 and TRBJ2-7; TRBD2 matches at 8 bases. J lost 2 bases, V lost 2 bases, and 11 bases had no gene match. The CDR3 is 16 amino acids. Germline V lookup: CDR1 DFQATT, CDR2 SNEGSKA (reference sequence). The CDR3 region has the DNA TGCAGTGCTAGACGCCCCCCGACTAGCGTTGCCTACGAGCAGTACTTC. Translated, it gives CSARRPPTSVAYEQYF.

The chain joins TRBV11-2 to TRBJ2-4, with D maybe TRBD2 (5 bases). Germline V gene lookup returns CDR1 SGHAT and CDR2 FQNNGV. Trimming took 4 bases from V and 2 from J, leaving 24 bases between them. The CDR3 consists of 19 residues. The CDR3 DNA reads as TGTGCCAGCAGCTCGCTACTGGATCAGGTCAGGAGGTCCAAAAACATTCAGTACTTC. Encoded protein: CASSSLLDQVRRSKNIQYF.

This clonotype was detected ten times or more. The rearrangement uses TRBV5-1 and TRBJ2-2, with a weak D call TRBD2 (6 bases). Deletions cut 5 bases from V and 1 base from J, with 9 bases between. Germline values: CDR1 SGHRS, CDR2 YFSETQ. The CDR3 runs 14 residues. CDR3: CASRLAQNTGELFF. The CDR3 DNA reads TGCGCCAGCAGACTAGCTCAGAACACCGGGGAGCTGTTTTTT. The full variable domain, its missing parts supplied by reference TRBV5-1 and TRBJ2-2, is KAGVTQTPRYLIKTRGQQVTLSCSPISGHRSVSWYQQTPGQGLQFLFEYFSETQRNKGNFPGRFSGRQFSNSRSEMNVSTLELGDSALYLCASRLAQNTGELFFGEGSRLTVL.

The rearrangement uses TRBV11-2 and TRBJ1-3; TRBD1 is a possible D gene (5 bases). Germline CDR1 reads SGHAT; CDR2 reads FQNNGV. V was cut by 5 bases and J by 3 bases, with 20 bases left in between. The CDR3 covers 17 residues. The CDR3 sequence is CASSPMGGSRVGNTIYF. CDR3 nucleotide sequence: TGTGCCAGCAGCCCAATGGGAGGAAGCAGGGTTGGAAACACCATATATTTT.

This clonotype appeared a few times. V usage is TRBV28 and J usage is TRBJ2-5, with D possibly matching TRBD2 (5 bases). The CDR3 contains 12 residues. Between the trimmed V and J ends, which lost 6 bases and 5 bases, there was a span of 10 bases. Germline-derived CDR1 and CDR2 are MDHEN and SYDVKM. The CDR3 DNA sequence: TGTGCCAGCAGGACTATGGGCGAGACCCAGTACTTC. Protein product: CASRTMGETQYF.

The chain recombines TRBV7-2 with TRBJ2-2; a possible D gene is TRBD2 (6 bases). This CDR3 has 17 amino acids. CDR1 and CDR2 (germline): SGHTA, FQGNSA. V dropped 5 bases and J dropped 8 bases, with 24 bases sitting between them. CDR3 loop: CASSDQGVRGLSGELFF. The CDR3 DNA is TGTGCCAGCAGCGACCAGGGCGTGCGGGGTTTGTCAGGGGAGCTGTTTTTT.

V usage is TRBV2 and J usage is TRBJ2-3; D may be TRBD1 or TRBD2 (5 bases each). There are 15 residues in the CDR3. The germline gives CDR1 SNHLY, CDR2 FYNNEI. V was clipped by 8 bases and J by 6 bases, with 21 bases between them. The CDR3 DNA follows: TGTGCCAGCGGACCGGGACCCTGGGGTCCGGATACGCAGTATTTT. This translates into CASGPGPWGPDTQYF. The whole variable domain, filled in from reference TRBV2 and TRBJ2-3, reads EPEVTQTPSHQVTQMGQEVILRCVPISNHLYFYWYRQILGQKVEFLVSFYNNEISEKSEIFDDQFSVERPDGSNFTLKIRSTKLEDSAMYFCASGPGPWGPDTQYFGPGTRLTVL.

The V call is TRBV3-1, the J call TRBJ1-6, with D hard to call. Per the germline V gene, CDR1 is LGHDT and CDR2 is YNNKEL (reference sequence). This CDR3 spans 12 amino acids. The V and J ends lost 0 bases and 12 bases respectively, with 6 bases between them. In DNA form, the CDR3 reads TGTGCCAGCAGCCAAGATACCAGACCCCTCCACTTT. It codes for CASSQDTRPLHF.

This clonotype has just a few counts. The chain is built from TRBV20-1 and TRBJ1-3; D gene uncertain. Germline-derived CDR1 and CDR2 are DFQATT and SNEGSKA (reference sequence). CDR3 length: 13 amino acids. The V end lost 5 bases, the J end lost 3 bases, and 11 bases lay between the germline ends. The CDR3 DNA sequence: TGCAGTGCTCGGACTGATTTTGGAAACACCATATATTTT. It encodes CSARTDFGNTIYF.

This clonotype was counted ten times or more. This rearrangement joins TRBV12-3 or TRBV12-4 to TRBJ2-1; D tentatively fits TRBD1 or TRBD2 (5 bases each). V lost 4 bases to trimming and J lost 3 bases, with 19 bases between them. CDR3 length: 17 residues. The CDR3 loop reads CASSSYGLPRGYNEQFF. DNA of the CDR3: TGTGCCAGCAGTTCCTACGGACTGCCGAGGGGCTACAATGAGCAGTTCTTC.

There are many counts of this clonotype. The chain employs TRBV15 and TRBJ2-7; D perhaps matches TRBD1 (6 bases). V was trimmed by 2 bases and J by 1 base, leaving 15 bases between them. Germline lookup yields CDR1 LNHNV and CDR2 YYDKDF (reference sequence). This CDR3 has 16 residues. In nucleotides, the CDR3 is TGTGCCACCAGCAGATATTGGCAGGGGACATCCTACGAGCAGTACTTC. Amino acid sequence: CATSRYWQGTSYEQYF.

This clonotype was detected ten times or more. This CDR3 reads CASSLDLIAASTYEQYF. CDR3 nucleotides: TGCGCCAGCAGCTTGGATTTGATAGCGGCCTCGACCTACGAGCAGTACTTC. V and J are TRBV5-1 and TRBJ2-7, with D possibly matching TRBD2 (6 bases). The CDR3 is made up of 17 amino acids. Trimming left V 0 bases short and J 2 bases short, with 18 bases between. Germline CDR1 and CDR2: SGHRS and YFSETQ. The full variable domain, completed using reference TRBV5-1 and TRBJ2-7, is KAGVTQTPRYLIKTRGQQVTLSCSPISGHRSVSWYQQTPGQGLQFLFEYFSETQRNKGNFPGRFSGRQFSNSRSEMNVSTLELGDSALYLCASSLDLIAASTYEQYFGPGTRLTVT.